The clone carrying this T cell receptor beta chain was observed a few times. As yet, its antigen is unknown. The V gene's germline CDR1 is SGHAT and CDR2 FQNNGV. V gave up 0 bases and J gave up 7 bases, with 9 bases separating them. The CDR3 is made up of 13 amino acids. TCR beta libraries were made by quantitative 5'-RACE with molecular barcodes. In TCRdb, the 5' RACE reads were re-called with MiXCR into one record per CDR3 protein. The table lists roughly 440,000 distinct CDR3 sequences, 17% of them singletons, with around 0.92% in the top ten. The data stem from a study of CD8 T cells in ankylosing spondylitis. General study results and limits: The authors reported significant enrichment of disease-linked clones in matched ankylosing spondylitis synovial fluid. A TCR beta motif of roughly 8 highly homologous variants seemed to mark ankylosing spondylitis blood.

The clonotype originates from a male donor with ankylosing spondylitis. This sequence joins TRBV11-2 and TRBJ1-2; D unclear. The sample comprised blood, either unsorted or a sorted T cell fraction (not recorded which). As DNA, the CDR3 is TGTGCCAGCAGCTTAGATGGGGATTCTGGCTACACCTTC. It translates to CASSLDGDSGYTF.